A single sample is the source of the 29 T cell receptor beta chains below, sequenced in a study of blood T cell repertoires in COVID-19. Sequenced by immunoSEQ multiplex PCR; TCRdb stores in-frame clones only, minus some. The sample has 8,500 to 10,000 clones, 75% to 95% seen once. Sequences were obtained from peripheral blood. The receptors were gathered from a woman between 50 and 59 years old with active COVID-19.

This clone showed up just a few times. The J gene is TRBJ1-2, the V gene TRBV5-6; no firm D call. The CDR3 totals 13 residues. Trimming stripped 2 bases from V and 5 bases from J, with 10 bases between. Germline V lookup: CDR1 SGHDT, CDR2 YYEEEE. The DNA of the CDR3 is TGTGCCAGCAGCTTCTTAGGAGGGTATGGCTACACCTTC. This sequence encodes CASSFLGGYGYTF.

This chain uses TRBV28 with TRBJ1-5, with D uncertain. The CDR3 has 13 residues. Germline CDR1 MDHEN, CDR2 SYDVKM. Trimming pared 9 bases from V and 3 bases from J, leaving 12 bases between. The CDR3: CASVSGFNQPQHF. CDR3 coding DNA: TGTGCCAGTGTGAGCGGGTTCAATCAGCCCCAGCATTTT.

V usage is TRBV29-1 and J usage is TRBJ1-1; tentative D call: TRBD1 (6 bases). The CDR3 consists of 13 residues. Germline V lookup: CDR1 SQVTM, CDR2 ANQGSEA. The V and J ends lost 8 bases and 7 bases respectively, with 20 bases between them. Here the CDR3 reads CSPRTATINEAFF. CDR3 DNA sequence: TGCAGCCCTCGGACAGCTACCATAAATGAAGCTTTCTTT.

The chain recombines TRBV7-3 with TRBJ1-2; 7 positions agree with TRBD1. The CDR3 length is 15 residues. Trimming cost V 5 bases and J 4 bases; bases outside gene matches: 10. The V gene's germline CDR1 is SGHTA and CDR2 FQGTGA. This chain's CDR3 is CASSPGNRGAYGYTF. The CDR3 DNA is TGTGCCAGCAGCCCAGGGAACAGGGGAGCCTATGGCTACACCTTC.

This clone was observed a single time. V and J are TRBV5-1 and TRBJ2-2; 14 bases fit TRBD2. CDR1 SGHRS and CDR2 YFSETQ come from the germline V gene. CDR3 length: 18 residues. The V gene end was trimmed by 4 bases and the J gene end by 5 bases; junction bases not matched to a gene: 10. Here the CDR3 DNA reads TGCGCCAGCAGCCCCGGGACTAGCGGGAGAAGGGTGACCGGGGAGCTGTTTTTT. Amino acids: CASSPGTSGRRVTGELFF. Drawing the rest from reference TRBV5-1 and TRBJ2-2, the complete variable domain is KAGVTQTPRYLIKTRGQQVTLSCSPISGHRSVSWYQQTPGQGLQFLFEYFSETQRNKGNFPGRFSGRQFSNSRSEMNVSTLELGDSALYLCASSPGTSGRRVTGELFFGEGSRLTVL.

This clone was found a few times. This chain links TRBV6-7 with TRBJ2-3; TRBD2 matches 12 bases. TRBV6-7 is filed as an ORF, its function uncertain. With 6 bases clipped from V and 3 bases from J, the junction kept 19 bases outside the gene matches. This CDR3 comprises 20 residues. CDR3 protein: CASRTRVMASGRGETDTQYF. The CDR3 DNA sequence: TGTGCCAGCAGAACACGGGTTATGGCTAGCGGGAGGGGAGAGACAGATACGCAGTATTTT.

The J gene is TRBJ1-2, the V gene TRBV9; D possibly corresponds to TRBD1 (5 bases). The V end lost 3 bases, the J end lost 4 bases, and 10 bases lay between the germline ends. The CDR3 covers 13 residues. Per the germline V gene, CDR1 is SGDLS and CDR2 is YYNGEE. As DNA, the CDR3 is TGTGCCAGCAGCGCGGACATTGGCTATGGCTACACCTTC. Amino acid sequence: CASSADIGYGYTF.

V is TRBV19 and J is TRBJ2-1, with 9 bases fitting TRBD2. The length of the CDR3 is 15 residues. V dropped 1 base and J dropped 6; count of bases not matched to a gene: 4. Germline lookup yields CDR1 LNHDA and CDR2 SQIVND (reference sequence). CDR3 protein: CASSIGSGLANEQFF. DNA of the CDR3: TGTGCCAGTAGTATAGGTTCGGGACTAGCCAATGAGCAGTTCTTC.

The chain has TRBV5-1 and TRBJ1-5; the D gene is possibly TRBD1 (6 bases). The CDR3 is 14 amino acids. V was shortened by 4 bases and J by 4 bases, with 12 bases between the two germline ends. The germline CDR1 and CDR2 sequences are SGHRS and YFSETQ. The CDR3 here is CASSQGTGNQPQHF. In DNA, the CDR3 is TGCGCCAGCAGCCAGGGGACGGGGAATCAGCCCCAGCATTTT.

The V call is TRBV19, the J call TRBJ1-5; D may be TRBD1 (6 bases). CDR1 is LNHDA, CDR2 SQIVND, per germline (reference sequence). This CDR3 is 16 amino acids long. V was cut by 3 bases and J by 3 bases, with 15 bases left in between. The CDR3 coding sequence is TGTGCCAGTAGTATGTGGCAGGGGCGAGTCAATCAGCCCCAGCATTTT. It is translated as CASSMWQGRVNQPQHF.

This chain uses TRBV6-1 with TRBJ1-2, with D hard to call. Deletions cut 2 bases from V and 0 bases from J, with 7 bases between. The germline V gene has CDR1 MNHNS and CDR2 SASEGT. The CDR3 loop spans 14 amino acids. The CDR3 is CASSETSANYGYTF. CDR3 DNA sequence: TGTGCCAGCAGTGAAACATCAGCTAACTATGGCTACACCTTC.

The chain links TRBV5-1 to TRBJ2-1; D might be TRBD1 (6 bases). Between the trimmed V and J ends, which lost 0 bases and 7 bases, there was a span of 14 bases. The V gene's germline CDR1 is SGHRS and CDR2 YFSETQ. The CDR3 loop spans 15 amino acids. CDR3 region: CASSLAVRGGNEQFF. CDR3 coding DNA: TGCGCCAGCAGCTTGGCGGTCAGGGGCGGTAATGAGCAGTTCTTC.

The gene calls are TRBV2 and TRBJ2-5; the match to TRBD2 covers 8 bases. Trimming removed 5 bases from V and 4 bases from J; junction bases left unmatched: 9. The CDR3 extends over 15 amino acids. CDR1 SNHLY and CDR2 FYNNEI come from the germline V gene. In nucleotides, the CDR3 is TGTGCCAGCAGTATCCAGCGGGAGAGAAGAGAGACCCAGTACTTC. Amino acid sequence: CASSIQRERRETQYF.

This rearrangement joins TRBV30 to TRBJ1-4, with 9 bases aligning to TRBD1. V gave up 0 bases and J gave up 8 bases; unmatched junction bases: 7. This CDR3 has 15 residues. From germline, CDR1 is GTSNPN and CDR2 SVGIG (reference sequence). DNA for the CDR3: TGTGCCTGGAGTGTACAAGAACAGGGGGCCGAAAAACTGTTTTTT. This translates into CAWSVQEQGAEKLFF.

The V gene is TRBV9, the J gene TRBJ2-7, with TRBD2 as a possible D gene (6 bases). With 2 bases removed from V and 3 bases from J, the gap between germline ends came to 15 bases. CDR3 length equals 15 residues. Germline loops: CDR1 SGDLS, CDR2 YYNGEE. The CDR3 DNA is TGTGCCAGCAGCGTCACCGGGACTCCGGACTACGAGCAGTACTTC. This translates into CASSVTGTPDYEQYF.

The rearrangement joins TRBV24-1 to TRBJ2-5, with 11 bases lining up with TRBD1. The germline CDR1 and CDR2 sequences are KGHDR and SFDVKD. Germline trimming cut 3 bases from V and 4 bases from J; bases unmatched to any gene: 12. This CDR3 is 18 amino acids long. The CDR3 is CATSDPGTGGPRAETQYF. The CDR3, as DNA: TGTGCCACCAGTGATCCCGGGACAGGGGGGCCCAGGGCAGAGACCCAGTACTTC.

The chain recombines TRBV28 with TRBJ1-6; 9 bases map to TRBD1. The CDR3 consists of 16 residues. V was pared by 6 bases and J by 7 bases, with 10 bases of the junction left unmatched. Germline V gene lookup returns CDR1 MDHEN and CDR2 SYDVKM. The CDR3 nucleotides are TGTGCCAGCAGCGCGGGGACAGGGCTACCGAATTCACCCCTCCACTTT. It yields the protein CASSAGTGLPNSPLHF.

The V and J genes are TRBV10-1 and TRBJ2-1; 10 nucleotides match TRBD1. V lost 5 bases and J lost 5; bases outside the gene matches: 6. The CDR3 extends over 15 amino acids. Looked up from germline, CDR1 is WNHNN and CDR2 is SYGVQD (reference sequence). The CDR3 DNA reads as TGCGCCAGCAGTTCGGACAGGGGGGATAACAATGAGCAGTTCTTC. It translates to CASSSDRGDNNEQFF.

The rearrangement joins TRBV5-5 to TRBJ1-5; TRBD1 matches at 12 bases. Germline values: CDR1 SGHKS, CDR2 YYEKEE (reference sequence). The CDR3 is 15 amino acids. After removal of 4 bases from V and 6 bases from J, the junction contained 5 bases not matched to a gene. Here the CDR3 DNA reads TGTGCCAGCAGCGAGGGACAGGGGGCCCTTCAGCCCCAGCATTTT. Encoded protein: CASSEGQGALQPQHF.

The CDR3 nucleotides read TGTGCCAGCTCACCACCGGCAGGAGGAGAGACCCAGTACTTC. This translates into CASSPPAGGETQYF. The genes are TRBV18 and TRBJ2-5; weak D call: TRBD2 (5 bases). The CDR3 totals 14 residues. The germline V gene has CDR1 KGHSH and CDR2 LQKENI. The V gene lost 0 bases and the J gene lost 4 bases, with 9 bases spanning the gap.

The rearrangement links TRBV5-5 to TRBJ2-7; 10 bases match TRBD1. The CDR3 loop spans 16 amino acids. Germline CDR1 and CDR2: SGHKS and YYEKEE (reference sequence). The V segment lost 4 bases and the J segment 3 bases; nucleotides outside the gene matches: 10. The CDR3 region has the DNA TGTGCCAGCAGCGGCCTAGGGACAGGGGCATTCTACGAGCAGTACTTC. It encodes CASSGLGTGAFYEQYF.

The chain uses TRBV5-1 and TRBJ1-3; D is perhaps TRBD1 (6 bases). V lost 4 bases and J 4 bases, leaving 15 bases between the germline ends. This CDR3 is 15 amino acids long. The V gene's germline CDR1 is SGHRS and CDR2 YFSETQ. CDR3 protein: CASSRNTGPGNTIYF. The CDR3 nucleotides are TGCGCCAGCAGCCGTAACACAGGGCCAGGAAACACCATATATTTT.

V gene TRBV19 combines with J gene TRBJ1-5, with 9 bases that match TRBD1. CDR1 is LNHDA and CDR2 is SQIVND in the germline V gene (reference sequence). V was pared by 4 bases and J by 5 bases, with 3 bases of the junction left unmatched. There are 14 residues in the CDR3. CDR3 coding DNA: TGTGCCAGTAGTAGGGGACAGGGACATCAGCCCCAGCATTTT. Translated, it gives CASSRGQGHQPQHF.

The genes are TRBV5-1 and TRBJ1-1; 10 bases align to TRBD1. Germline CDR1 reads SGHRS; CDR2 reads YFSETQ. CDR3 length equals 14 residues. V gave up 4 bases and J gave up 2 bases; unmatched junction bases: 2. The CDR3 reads CASSMTGGNTEAFF. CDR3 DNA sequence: TGCGCCAGCAGCATGACAGGGGGCAACACTGAAGCTTTCTTT.

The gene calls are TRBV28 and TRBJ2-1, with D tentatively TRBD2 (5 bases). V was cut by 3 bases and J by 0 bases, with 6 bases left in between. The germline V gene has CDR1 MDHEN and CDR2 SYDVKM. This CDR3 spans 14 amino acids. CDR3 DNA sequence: TGTGCCAGCAGTTTTGGAGGCTCCTACAATGAGCAGTTCTTC. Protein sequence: CASSFGGSYNEQFF.

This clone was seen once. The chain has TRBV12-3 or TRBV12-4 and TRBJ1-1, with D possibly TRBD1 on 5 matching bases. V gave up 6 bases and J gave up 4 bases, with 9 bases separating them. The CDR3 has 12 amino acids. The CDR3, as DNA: TGTGCCAGCAGGGGGGGGGTCACTGAAGCTTTCTTT. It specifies CASRGGVTEAFF.

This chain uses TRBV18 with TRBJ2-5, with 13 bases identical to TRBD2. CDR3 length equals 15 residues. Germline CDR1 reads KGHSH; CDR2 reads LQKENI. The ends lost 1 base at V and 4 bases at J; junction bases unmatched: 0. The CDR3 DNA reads TGTGCCAGCTCACCACGACTAGCGGGGGGAGAGACCCAGTACTTC. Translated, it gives CASSPRLAGGETQYF.

The chain's CDR3 is CASSSTSGLQETQYF. DNA of the CDR3: TGCGCCAGCAGTTCGACTAGCGGGCTTCAAGAGACCCAGTACTTC. The chain carries TRBV10-2 and TRBJ2-5; TRBD2 agrees at 10 bases. CDR3 length: 15 amino acids. The V gene end was trimmed by 5 bases and the J gene end by 2 bases; junction bases not matched to a gene: 5. Germline V gene sequence: CDR1 WSHSY, CDR2 SAAADI.

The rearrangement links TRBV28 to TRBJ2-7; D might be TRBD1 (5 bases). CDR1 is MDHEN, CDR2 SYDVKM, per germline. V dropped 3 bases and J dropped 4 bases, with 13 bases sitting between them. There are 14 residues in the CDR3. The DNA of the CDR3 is TGTGCCAGCAGTTTCCAGGGTCTTTCTTACGAGCAGTACTTC. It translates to CASSFQGLSYEQYF.